These 18 T cell receptor beta chains originate from one sample sequenced in a study of T-cell memory formation after mild COVID-19. Each CDR3 protein is one row after TCRdb ran MiXCR on the 5' RACE reads. Of roughly 52,000 distinct CDR3 sequences in the sample, 9.5% were seen once. Sequencing was performed on PBMCs or a T cell subset sorted from them (not recorded which). The receptors originated from a man in his late teens or twenties who had mild COVID-19 (a few samples of this study predate the infection). Cell type and time point are not known.

The rearrangement links TRBV5-1 to TRBJ1-1, with TRBD1 matching over 10 bases. V dropped 4 bases and J dropped 0; count of bases not matched to a gene: 9. The germline V gene has CDR1 SGHRS and CDR2 YFSETQ. The length of the CDR3 is 17 residues. The DNA for the CDR3 is TGCGCCAGCAGCGCAGGACAGGGGGGCGAAGTGAACACTGAAGCTTTCTTT. It specifies CASSAGQGGEVNTEAFF.

The chain is built from TRBV6-6 and TRBJ1-2, with unresolved D. This CDR3 spans 13 amino acids. From germline, CDR1 is MNHNY and CDR2 SVGAGI (reference sequence). Trimming left V 6 bases short and J 4 bases short, with 12 bases between. CDR3 in amino acids: CASSDREIYGYTF. CDR3 coding DNA: TGTGCCAGCAGCGACCGGGAGATCTATGGCTACACCTTC.

This clonotype came up a few times. The chain has TRBV5-1 and TRBJ2-1; D unclear. CDR1 is SGHRS and CDR2 is YFSETQ in the germline V gene. This CDR3 is built from 14 residues. Trimming stripped 1 base from V and 4 bases from J, with 9 bases between. The CDR3 sequence is CASSLSQDYNEQFF. CDR3 nucleotides: TGCGCCAGCAGCTTGTCCCAGGATTACAATGAGCAGTTCTTC.

This clonotype was recorded many times. The chain recombines TRBV5-1 with TRBJ2-1; D ambiguous. The CDR3 spans 12 residues. The germline V gene encodes CDR1 SGHRS and CDR2 YFSETQ. Trimming removed 4 bases at V and 6 bases at J, with 8 bases between. For the CDR3, the DNA is TGCGCCAGCAGCAACGACATCAATGAGCAGTTCTTC. Protein product: CASSNDINEQFF.

This clonotype occurred a few times. The CDR3 region is CASSLFSGGHPDTQYF. The CDR3 DNA follows: TGTGCCAGCAGCTTGTTTTCGGGGGGCCACCCAGATACGCAGTATTTT. The chain employs TRBV5-6 and TRBJ2-3; D is perhaps TRBD2 (7 bases). Germline V lookup: CDR1 SGHDT, CDR2 YYEEEE. The germline V and J ends were trimmed by 1 base and 4 bases, with 16 bases remaining between them. This CDR3 has 16 amino acids.

The chain couples TRBV5-1 to TRBJ2-1; D is possibly TRBD1 (5 bases). Trimming cost V 4 bases and J 0 bases, with 11 bases left between them. The germline gives CDR1 SGHRS, CDR2 YFSETQ. The CDR3 runs 15 residues. The CDR3 reads CASSADTSSYNEQFF. In DNA, the CDR3 is TGCGCCAGCAGCGCGGACACGAGCTCCTACAATGAGCAGTTCTTC. Looking up the rest from reference TRBV5-1 and TRBJ2-1 gives the full variable domain: KAGVTQTPRYLIKTRGQQVTLSCSPISGHRSVSWYQQTPGQGLQFLFEYFSETQRNKGNFPGRFSGRQFSNSRSEMNVSTLELGDSALYLCASSADTSSYNEQFFGPGTRLTVL.

The gene calls are TRBV7-2 and TRBJ2-7, with D possibly being TRBD1 (5 bases). CDR1 and CDR2 (germline): SGHTA, FQGNSA. The CDR3 sequence is 13 residues long. V lost 6 bases and J lost 1, with 10 bases in between. CDR3 nucleotide sequence: TGTGCCAGCAGTTTTCAGGGTTCCTACGAGCAGTACGTC. This codes for CASSFQGSYEQYV.

The V and J genes are TRBV28 and TRBJ2-5, with TRBD1 matching over 8 bases. V trimming: 5 bases; J trimming: 5 bases; junction bases outside the gene matches: 7. CDR3 length: 14 residues. Germline V gene lookup returns CDR1 MDHEN and CDR2 SYDVKM. In DNA form, the CDR3 reads TGTGCCAGCAGTAGGACAGGGATAGTCGAGACCCAGTACTTC. It codes for CASSRTGIVETQYF.

This clonotype showed up just a few times. The chain links TRBV20-1 to TRBJ1-2; possibly TRBD1 for D (5 bases). The ends were cut back, 3 bases at V and 1 base at J, with 9 bases in the middle. The CDR3 extends over 13 amino acids. CDR1 and CDR2 (germline): DFQATT, SNEGSKA (reference sequence). The CDR3: CSASLGGNYGYTF. The DNA of the CDR3 is TGCAGTGCTAGCCTGGGGGGTAACTATGGCTACACCTTC.

The genes are TRBV11-3 and TRBJ1-1; D unclear. Germline CDR1 SGHNT, CDR2 YENEEA. Trimming removed 4 bases from V and 1 base from J, with 7 bases in between. There are 13 residues in the CDR3. CDR3 DNA sequence: TGTGCCAGCAGCTCAGACTCGAACACTGAAGCTTTCTTT. Amino acids: CASSSDSNTEAFF.

This clonotype was seen a few times. This chain joins TRBV9 and TRBJ2-1, with 7 bases matching TRBD1. This CDR3 has 17 amino acids. The ends lost 0 bases at V and 3 bases at J; junction bases unmatched: 9. CDR1 and CDR2 from the germline V gene are SGDLS and YYNGEE. CDR3 sequence (DNA): TGTGCCAGCAGCGTAGGCGCCTCAGGACAGGTCTACAATGAGCAGTTCTTC. Its translation: CASSVGASGQVYNEQFF.

This chain joins TRBV6-6 and TRBJ2-5; TRBD2 aligns across 8 bases. The CDR3 has 16 residues. The V gene's germline CDR1 is MNHNY and CDR2 SVGAGI (reference sequence). V gave up 0 bases and J gave up 5 bases; unmatched junction bases: 8. CDR3 sequence: CASSYSGGGLTETQYF. Here the CDR3 DNA reads TGTGCCAGCAGTTACTCGGGCGGGGGGCTTACGGAGACCCAGTACTTC.

This clonotype has just a few counts. V is TRBV9 and J is TRBJ2-1, with no clear D. Germline lookup yields CDR1 SGDLS and CDR2 YYNGEE. The CDR3 has 13 residues. V gave up 0 bases and J gave up 9 bases, with 10 bases separating them. CDR3 DNA sequence: TGTGCCAGCAGCGTAGACCCCGACGGTGAGCAGTTCTTC. Protein: CASSVDPDGEQFF.

The chain combines TRBV6-1 with TRBJ2-7; the D gene is possibly TRBD2 (6 bases). V was clipped by 2 bases and J by 5 bases, with 10 bases between them. This CDR3 is 13 amino acids long. Germline-derived CDR1 and CDR2 are MNHNS and SASEGT. As DNA, the CDR3 is TGTGCCAGCAGTGAATGGGGGGAAGACGAGCAGTACGTC. It encodes CASSEWGEDEQYV.

The rearrangement joins TRBV12-3 or TRBV12-4 to TRBJ2-3; the D gene is possibly TRBD2 (6 bases). Trimming took off 3 bases at V and 5 bases at J, with 6 bases between the two ends. The CDR3 is 12 residues long. Here the CDR3 DNA reads TGTGCCAGCAGTTTCGGGGGAGATACGCAGTATTTT. It translates to CASSFGGDTQYF.

This clonotype was detected a few times. The chain links TRBV18 to TRBJ1-4; D unresolved. The CDR3 contains 14 residues. V dropped 2 bases and J dropped 7 bases, with 11 bases sitting between them. The V gene's germline CDR1 is KGHSH and CDR2 LQKENI. The CDR3 DNA reads TGTGCCAGCTCACCATCCCAAGGAGGTGAAAAACTGTTTTTT. Protein sequence: CASSPSQGGEKLFF.

This clonotype was observed a handful of times. This rearrangement joins TRBV7-2 to TRBJ1-5; 7 bases line up with TRBD1. Losses at the gene ends were 5 bases for V and 6 bases for J; bases not matched to a gene: 4. CDR1 is SGHTA, CDR2 FQGNSA, per germline. This CDR3 comprises 13 residues. CDR3 amino acids: CASSLDRVQPQHF. The CDR3 DNA follows: TGTGCCAGCAGCCTCGACAGGGTTCAGCCCCAGCATTTT.

The CDR3 DNA follows: TGTGCCAGCAGCCCGCGGACCGGCGGCGGCTACACCTTC. It specifies CASSPRTGGGYTF. The chain employs TRBV9 and TRBJ1-2, with unresolved D. Looked up from germline, CDR1 is SGDLS and CDR2 is YYNGEE. V lost 4 bases, J lost 8 bases, and 15 bases lay in between. The CDR3 consists of 13 residues.